This T cell receptor beta chain was found in a study of a mutant IDH1 vaccine in newly diagnosed glioma. Time point reported: week 23, last vaccination. The investigators gave 300 ug of mutant IDH1 20-mer peptide in each vaccine dose, together with topical imiquimod. Note on this clone: Its cognate antigen is unknown.

V lost 6 bases, J lost 5 bases, and 2 bases stayed unmatched. From germline, CDR1 is SNHLY and CDR2 FYNNEI. The CDR3 is 13 residues long. Clones were read by immunoSEQ multiplex PCR, and TCRdb kept only the in-frame ones, dropping some. The data contain 77,000 or so clones, approximately 85% of them singletons. This TCR was recovered from a woman between 45 and 60 years old with glioma. The specimen comprised PBMCs, sampled from a glioma patient whose treatment included an IDH1 peptide vaccine. V is TRBV2 and J is TRBJ2-1; 9 bases map to TRBD2. CDR3 region: CASRLAGDNEQFF. Here the CDR3 DNA reads TGTGCCAGCAGACTAGCGGGCGACAATGAGCAGTTCTTC.